This passage covers 2 T cell receptor beta chains from one sample sequenced in a study of human T cells and chemical hapten exposure. Using its own MiXCR run on the RACE reads, TCRdb lists one record per CDR3 protein. This table holds approximately 38,000 distinct CDR3 sequences, over 9.5% found once. Sample time point: pre-sensitization, week 0. Treatment defined: therapeutic diphenylcyclopropenone sensitization with weekly scalp DPC. The sample was whole blood, taken in connection with sensitization to the hapten diphenylcyclopropenone (DPC). The receptors originated from a man aged 25-45 years with alopecia areata. Some clones in this sample may be carry-over from other donors' samples.

The sample holds many counts of this clonotype. The chain combines TRBV7-2 with TRBJ2-3, with TRBD2 matching over 7 bases. With 0 bases clipped from V and 6 bases from J, the junction kept 15 bases outside the gene matches. CDR1 is SGHTA, CDR2 FQGNSA, per germline. The CDR3 is made up of 18 amino acids. The CDR3 region has the DNA TGTGCCAGCAGCTTAGCGCTTGGCGGGAGTGGGGGTGTTGATACGCAGTATTTT. It is translated as CASSLALGGSGGVDTQYF.

V is TRBV6-2 or TRBV6-3 and J is TRBJ2-7, with 11 bases lining up with TRBD2. V shed 6 bases, J shed 4 bases, and the junction held 5 bases outside the gene matches. Germline V gene data show CDR1 as MNHEY and CDR2 as SVGEGT. The CDR3 runs 14 residues. In nucleotides, the CDR3 is TGTGCCAGCAGATATAGCGGGGGGGTTTACGAGCAGTACTTC. This encodes CASRYSGGVYEQYF.